The 13 T cell receptor beta chains listed next were all sequenced from one sample in a study of shared clonotypes between healthy human individuals. TCRdb keeps only in-frame clones here, not all; method: immunoSEQ multiplex PCR. This table holds 2 million to 2.5 million clones, about 95% found once. CD8 cells classed as naive were CD45RO-negative and positively selected for CCR7, excluding terminally differentiated effector memory CD45RA+ cells. The material sequenced was naive CD8+ T cells sorted from blood. Every receptor here comes from a young man in good health.

This rearrangement joins TRBV5-1 to TRBJ2-3, with TRBD2 as a possible D gene (6 bases). The V gene lost 3 bases and the J gene lost 2 bases, with 16 bases spanning the gap. CDR3 length: 16 amino acids. From germline, CDR1 is SGHRS and CDR2 YFSETQ. The CDR3 DNA is TGCGCCAGCAGCTCGGGAGAAAGCCAGGCCACAGATACGCAGTATTTT. Protein sequence: CASSSGESQATDTQYF.

The V and J genes are TRBV21-1 and TRBJ2-7; TRBD1 reflects the table's D call only, with no check against the DNA. TRBV21-1 is recorded as a pseudogene. The CDR3 is made up of 16 amino acids. CDR3: CASSTPYRGQHYEQYF. The CDR3 DNA sequence: TGTGCCAGCAGCACCCCCTACAGGGGCCAACACTACGAGCAGTACTTC.

V is TRBV4-1 and J is TRBJ1-5; unclear D gene. Germline assignment: CDR1 MGHRA and CDR2 YSYEKL. The germline V and J ends were trimmed by 1 base and 0 bases, with 10 bases remaining between them. This CDR3 contains 16 residues. The CDR3 loop is CASSQADTNSNQPQHF. The CDR3 DNA reads TGCGCCAGCAGCCAAGCCGACACCAATAGCAATCAGCCCCAGCATTTT.

The V gene is TRBV15, the J gene TRBJ2-7; the D gene is possibly TRBD2 (5 bases). Looked up from germline, CDR1 is LNHNV and CDR2 is YYDKDF (reference sequence). There are 14 residues in the CDR3. Trimming shortened V by 2 bases and J by 2 bases, and 10 bases separated the two germline ends. CDR3 bases: TGTGCCACCAGCAGAACTCGGACTGCCTACGAGCAGTACTTC. This gives the protein CATSRTRTAYEQYF.

The rearrangement joins TRBV14 to TRBJ2-7; D call uncertain. The V and J ends lost 6 bases and 3 bases respectively, with 15 bases between them. The CDR3 covers 14 residues. Germline lookup yields CDR1 SGHDN and CDR2 FVKESK. CDR3 DNA sequence: TGTGCCAGCAGACCCGAAGCCTGGAACTACGAGCAGTACTTC. Translated: CASRPEAWNYEQYF.

The chain recombines TRBV4-3 with TRBJ2-5; TRBD2 aligns across 7 bases. The J segment lost 5 bases and the V segment lost 1 base, leaving 7 bases of the junction unmatched. The CDR3 is 15 amino acids. Germline CDR1 LGHNA, CDR2 YSLEER. CDR3 protein: CASSQGAGAGETQYF. The CDR3 nucleotides read TGCGCCAGCAGCCAAGGGGCGGGAGCCGGGGAGACCCAGTACTTC.

The chain employs TRBV25-1 and TRBJ2-5, with D perhaps matching TRBD1 (5 bases). Germline-derived CDR1 and CDR2 are MGHDK and SYGVNS. Trimming shortened V by 2 bases and J by 2 bases, and 9 bases separated the two germline ends. The CDR3 is 14 residues long. The CDR3 here is CASSEGAGQETQYF. The CDR3, as DNA: TGTGCCAGCAGTGAAGGGGCAGGACAAGAGACCCAGTACTTC.

The sample holds one count of this clone. The chain has TRBV4-3 and TRBJ2-4; 7 positions agree with TRBD2. The CDR3 length is 17 residues. The V gene end was trimmed by 0 bases and the J gene end by 7 bases; junction bases not matched to a gene: 12. Germline CDR1 is LGHNA and CDR2 is YSLEER. CDR3 sequence (DNA): TGCGCCAGCAGCCAAGATGGGGTGGGGCGGGAGACGAACATTCAGTACTTC. Protein sequence: CASSQDGVGRETNIQYF.

The chain is built from TRBV28 and TRBJ2-3, with a weak D call TRBD1 (7 bases). Germline V gene lookup returns CDR1 MDHEN and CDR2 SYDVKM. This CDR3 has 15 amino acids. Trimming took off 2 bases at V and 3 bases at J, with 12 bases between the two ends. The CDR3 bases are TGTGCCAGCAGTTTAATCCCAGGGGGGACAGATACGCAGTATTTT. Translated, it gives CASSLIPGGTDTQYF.

This clone occurred once. The chain recombines TRBV15 with TRBJ2-5; 14 bases line up with TRBD2. Per germline, CDR1 LNHNV and CDR2 YYDKDF (reference sequence). V lost 5 bases, J lost 6 bases, and 8 bases stayed unmatched. This CDR3 contains 16 residues. CDR3 residues: CATSGRGLAGVKTQYF. The CDR3 nucleotides are TGTGCCACCAGCGGCCGGGGACTAGCGGGAGTAAAGACCCAGTACTTC.

The chain carries TRBV7-6 and TRBJ1-2, with 8 positions matching TRBD1. The ends lost 11 bases at V and 2 bases at J; junction bases unmatched: 7. This CDR3 comprises 13 residues. The germline V gene encodes CDR1 SGHVS and CDR2 FNYEAQ. The CDR3, as DNA: TGTGCCGTGGACAGGGTTGAGAACTATGGCTACACCTTC. Translating gives CAVDRVENYGYTF.

This clone was picked up a small number of times. The V call is TRBV29-1, the J call TRBJ1-2, with 9 bases aligning to TRBD1. The ends lost 7 bases at V and 3 bases at J; junction bases unmatched: 3. CDR3 length equals 12 residues. Germline CDR1 reads SQVTM; CDR2 reads ANQGSEA. The CDR3 nucleotides are TGCAGCGCCGACAGGGGGTACTATGGCTACACCTTC. Translated: CSADRGYYGYTF. Based on the CDR3 plus reference TRBV29-1 and TRBJ1-2, the full variable domain is SAVISQKPSRDICQRGTSLTIQCQVDSQVTMMFWYRQQPGQSLTLIATANQGSEATYESGFVIDKFPISRPNLTFSTLTVSNMSPEDSSIYLCSADRGYYGYTFGSGTRLTVV.

V usage is TRBV7-9 and J usage is TRBJ1-2; D remains ambiguous. Trimming took 1 base from V and 4 from J, leaving 10 bases between them. Germline V gives CDR1 SEHNR, CDR2 FQNEAQ (reference sequence). The CDR3 runs 14 residues. CDR3 sequence reads: CASSLEGLPYGYTF. Here the CDR3 DNA reads TGTGCCAGCAGCTTAGAGGGCCTACCCTATGGCTACACCTTC.